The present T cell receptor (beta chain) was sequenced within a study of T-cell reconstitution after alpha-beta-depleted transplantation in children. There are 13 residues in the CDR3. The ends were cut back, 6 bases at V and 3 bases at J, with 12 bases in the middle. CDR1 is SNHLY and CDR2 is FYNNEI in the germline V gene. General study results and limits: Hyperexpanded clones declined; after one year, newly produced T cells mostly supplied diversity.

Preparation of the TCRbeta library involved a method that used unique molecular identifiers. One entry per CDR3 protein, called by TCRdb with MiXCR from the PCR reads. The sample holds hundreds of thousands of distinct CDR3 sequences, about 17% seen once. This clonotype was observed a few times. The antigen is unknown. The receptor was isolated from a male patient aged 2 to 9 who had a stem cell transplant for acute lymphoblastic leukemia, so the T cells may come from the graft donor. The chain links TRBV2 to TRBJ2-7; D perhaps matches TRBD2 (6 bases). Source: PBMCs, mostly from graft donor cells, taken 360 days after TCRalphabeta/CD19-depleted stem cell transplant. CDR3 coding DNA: TGTGCCAGCAGCACGACTAGAAACTACGAGCAGTACTTC. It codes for CASSTTRNYEQYF. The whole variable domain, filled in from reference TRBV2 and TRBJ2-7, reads EPEVTQTPSHQVTQMGQEVILRCVPISNHLYFYWYRQILGQKVEFLVSFYNNEISEKSEIFDDQFSVERPDGSNFTLKIRSTKLEDSAMYFCASSTTRNYEQYFGPGTRLTVT.